This T cell receptor beta chain was identified in a study of blood T cell repertoires in COVID-19. Study as a whole: Donors in the United States, Italy and Spain gave samples during acute or convalescent COVID-19. T cells, B-cell-depleted T cells, or PBMCs provided the cDNA or gDNA that served as material.

This clone was observed a few times. The V end was cut by 1 base, the J end by 2 bases, with 15 bases between. Germline V gene lookup returns CDR1 LGHDT and CDR2 YNNKEL (reference sequence). The CDR3 loop spans 16 amino acids. Under the authors' procedure: Cell counts per sample came from amplifying reference gene primers. Libraries were prepared by immunoSEQ multiplex PCR; TCRdb keeps only in-frame clonotypes and omits some of them. That table is the source of V, J and clone size, and D and trimming were worked out from the DNA. Seen here are over 300,000 clones, about 82% observed once, and the top ten hold around 1.6%.

Sequencing was performed on peripheral blood. This receptor was obtained from a woman between 45 and 60 years old with acute or convalescent COVID-19. The chain uses TRBV3-1 (or the pseudogene TRBV3-2) and TRBJ2-7, with D unresolved. The DNA of the CDR3 is TGTGCCAGCAGCCAAGGTTACGGGTCATTACCCTACGAGCAGTACTTC. Protein sequence: CASSQGYGSLPYEQYF.